In its sample, the clone carrying this T cell receptor beta chain was seen once. The V and J ends lost 6 bases and 6 bases respectively, with 9 bases between them. Germline V gene sequence: CDR1 ENHRY, CDR2 SYGVKD. CDR3 length: 11 amino acids. These data belong to a study of blood T cell repertoires in COVID-19. Produced via immunoSEQ multiplex PCR; TCRdb's table is partial and in-frame only. The sample has under 350,000 clones, 89% seen once; the top ten hold 1.5% to 2%. This TCR was sampled from a woman aged 40 to 50 who had recovered from COVID-19. The sample was PBMCs or T cells enriched from blood (not recorded which). The V gene is TRBV10-3, the J gene TRBJ2-7; maybe TRBD2 (6 bases). The CDR3 protein is CAISGEVEQYF. The DNA of the CDR3 is TGTGCCATCAGCGGGGAGGTCGAGCAGTACTTC.